Listed below are T cell receptor beta chains from one sample, sequenced in a study of control samples from healthy donors and cancer patients. Assay used: immunoSEQ multiplex PCR; TCRdb lists only in-frame clones, some missing. This table holds about 52,000 clones, roughly 94% found once. The sequenced sample was blood. The receptors here all came from a young man in good health. Each CDR3 is given with its conserved first and last residue. Each record gives: clone size, J gene, V gene, D gene, CDR3 protein, CDR3 DNA. D genes are given only for firm matches. The size of a clone is reported for some rows only, either as once, few or many, or as a class for expanded clones.

size: -; J: TRBJ2-1; V: TRBV6-5; D: TRBD2; CDR3: CASSYGLAAYNEQFF; DNA: TGTGCCAGCAGTTACGGGCTAGCGGCCTACAATGAGCAGTTCTTC
size: -; J: TRBJ1-1; V: TRBV5-1; D: -; CDR3: CASSSTLETEAFF; DNA: TGCGCCAGCAGCTCTACCTTAGAAACTGAAGCTTTCTTT
size: -; J: TRBJ1-2; V: TRBV6-1; D: TRBD1; CDR3: CASSEAALGTGVWGYTF; DNA: TGTGCCAGCAGTGAAGCGGCTTTAGGGACAGGGGTGTGGGGCTACACCTTC
size: once; J: TRBJ2-1; V: TRBV20-1; D: -; CDR3: CSAGSPREQFF; DNA: TGCAGTGCTGGAAGCCCCAGAGAGCAGTTCTTC
size: -; J: TRBJ2-7; V: TRBV6-5; D: TRBD2; CDR3: CASSSAGTTSYEQYF; DNA: TGTGCCAGCAGTTCAGCCGGGACTACCTCCTACGAGCAGTACTTC
size: few; J: TRBJ1-5; V: TRBV19; D: -; CDR3: CASQKGVQPQHF; DNA: TGTGCCAGCCAAAAGGGGGTTCAGCCCCAGCATTTT
size: -; J: TRBJ1-1; V: TRBV9; D: -; CDR3: CASSVEMTNTEAFF; DNA: TGTGCCAGCAGCGTAGAGATGACGAACACTGAAGCTTTCTTT
size: -; J: TRBJ2-1; V: TRBV9; D: TRBD2; CDR3: CASSVALAVSYNEQFF; DNA: TGTGCCAGCAGCGTAGCTCTAGCGGTCTCCTACAATGAGCAGTTCTTC
size: once; J: TRBJ2-1; V: TRBV28; D: -; CDR3: CASRSDGKGNEQFF; DNA: TGTGCCAGCAGATCGGACGGGAAAGGCAATGAGCAGTTCTTC
size: -; J: TRBJ2-2; V: TRBV11-1; D: TRBD1; CDR3: CASSPIQGAGGELFF; DNA: TGTGCCAGCAGCCCAATACAGGGGGCTGGCGGGGAGCTGTTTTTT
size: -; J: TRBJ2-7; V: TRBV29-1; D: -; CDR3: CSAGTAGTYEQYF; DNA: TGCAGCGCTGGGACGGCCGGGACCTACGAGCAGTACTTC
size: -; J: TRBJ2-5; V: TRBV7-9; D: -; CDR3: CASSRGASSTTETQYF; DNA: TGTGCCAGCAGCCGGGGGGCTAGCTCAACTACGGAGACCCAGTACTTC
size: -; J: TRBJ2-1; V: TRBV20-1; D: -; CDR3: CSARGYNEQFF; DNA: TGCAGTGCTAGGGGCTACAATGAGCAGTTCTTC
size: -; J: TRBJ2-3; V: TRBV9; D: -; CDR3: CASSGGSRVTQYF; DNA: TGTGCCAGCAGCGGGGGGTCGCGGGTTACGCAGTATTTT
size: -; J: TRBJ2-5; V: TRBV6-5; D: -; CDR3: CASSWTARETQYF; DNA: TGTGCCAGCAGTTGGACAGCTCGAGAGACCCAGTACTTC
size: -; J: TRBJ2-7; V: TRBV6-2/TRBV6-3; D: -; CDR3: CASSYSWALNF; DNA: TGTGCCAGCAGTTACTCGTGGGCCCTAAACTTC
size: -; J: TRBJ2-3; V: TRBV5-4; D: -; CDR3: CASSLSLSTPSTDTQYF; DNA: TGTGCCAGCAGCTTGAGTCTTTCCACTCCGAGCACAGATACGCAGTATTTT
size: -; J: TRBJ1-1; V: TRBV28; D: -; CDR3: CASRPTGANTEAFF; DNA: TGTGCCAGCCGTCCGACAGGAGCGAACACTGAAGCTTTCTTT
size: -; J: TRBJ2-7; V: TRBV5-4; D: TRBD2; CDR3: CASQREGQPGEQYF; DNA: TGTGCCAGTCAGCGGGAGGGCCAACCTGGCGAGCAGTACTTC
size: -; J: TRBJ2-3; V: TRBV5-5; D: -; CDR3: CASSLVAEADTQYF; DNA: TGTGCCAGCAGCTTGGTAGCGGAAGCAGATACGCAGTATTTT
size: -; J: TRBJ1-1; V: TRBV19; D: -; CDR3: CASSIYGASSEAFF; DNA: TGTGCCAGTAGTATATACGGGGCCTCCTCTGAAGCTTTCTTT
size: -; J: TRBJ2-5; V: TRBV7-9; D: -; CDR3: CASSPPKGYTQETQYF; DNA: TGTGCCAGCAGCCCCCCGAAGGGCTACACCCAAGAGACCCAGTACTTC
size: -; J: TRBJ2-6; V: TRBV5-4; D: -; CDR3: CASSPGTGANVLTF; DNA: TGTGCCAGCAGCCCTGGGACCGGGGCCAACGTCCTGACTTTC
size: -; J: TRBJ1-1; V: TRBV6-5; D: -; CDR3: CASTPGDPSEAFF; DNA: TGTGCCAGCACCCCGGGAGACCCCAGTGAAGCTTTCTTT
size: -; J: TRBJ1-4; V: TRBV29-1; D: -; CDR3: CSARQNFNEKLFF; DNA: TGCAGCGCGCGACAGAATTTTAATGAAAAACTGTTTTTT
size: -; J: TRBJ1-2; V: TRBV3-1/TRBV3-2; D: -; CDR3: CASSQGYGYTF; DNA: TGTGCCAGCAGCCAGGGATATGGCTACACCTTC
size: -; J: TRBJ1-2; V: TRBV7-2; D: -; CDR3: CASSPGRSYGYTF; DNA: TGTGCCAGCAGTCCAGGGAGGTCCTATGGCTACACCTTC
size: -; J: TRBJ2-2; V: TRBV4-2; D: TRBD2; CDR3: CASSQVGTSGRARTGELFF; DNA: TGTGCCAGCAGCCAAGTTGGGACTAGCGGGAGGGCCCGGACCGGGGAGCTGTTTTTT
size: once; J: TRBJ1-1; V: TRBV6-4; D: -; CDR3: CASRGLGENTEAFF; DNA: TGTGCCAGCAGGGGGTTGGGGGAGAACACTGAAGCTTTCTTT
size: -; J: TRBJ2-1; V: TRBV5-1; D: TRBD2; CDR3: CASSLAGGLAEEQFF; DNA: TGCGCCAGCAGCTTGGCAGGGGGACTAGCGGAGGAGCAGTTCTTC
size: -; J: TRBJ1-4; V: TRBV24-1; D: -; CDR3: CATSEGPGSATNEKLFF; DNA: TGTGCCACCAGTGAGGGGCCTGGATCTGCAACTAATGAAAAACTGTTTTTT
size: once; J: TRBJ2-2; V: TRBV5-1; D: -; CDR3: CASSFGRGLVGELFF; DNA: TGCGCCAGCAGCTTCGGGCGGGGCCTCGTCGGGGAGCTGTTTTTT
size: -; J: TRBJ2-1; V: TRBV5-6; D: TRBD1; CDR3: CASSYRTGVHNEQFF; DNA: TGTGCCAGCAGCTATAGGACAGGGGTGCACAATGAGCAGTTCTTC
size: -; J: TRBJ1-2; V: TRBV19; D: -; CDR3: CASSSGEYVNYGYTF; DNA: TGTGCCAGTAGTAGTGGTGAATACGTAAACTATGGCTACACCTTC
size: -; J: TRBJ1-2; V: TRBV5-4; D: -; CDR3: CASSFGRGGRFNYGYTF; DNA: TGTGCCAGCAGCTTCGGTCGGGGGGGACGGTTTAACTATGGCTACACCTTC
size: -; J: TRBJ2-1; V: TRBV18; D: -; CDR3: CASSLGPYNEQFF; DNA: TGTGCCAGCTCATTGGGACCCTACAATGAGCAGTTCTTC
size: few; J: TRBJ2-7; V: TRBV7-9; D: -; CDR3: CASSLAQGYEQYF; DNA: TGTGCCAGCAGCTTAGCGCAGGGCTACGAGCAGTACTTC
size: -; J: TRBJ1-2; V: TRBV9; D: -; CDR3: CASSVGRGGYTF; DNA: TGTGCCAGCAGCGTAGGGAGGGGTGGCTACACCTTC
size: -; J: TRBJ1-1; V: TRBV12-3/TRBV12-4; D: -; CDR3: CASSFRLNTEAFF; DNA: TGTGCCAGCAGTTTTCGATTGAACACTGAAGCTTTCTTT
size: -; J: TRBJ2-1; V: TRBV11-2; D: -; CDR3: CASSADLSSYNEQFF; DNA: TGTGCCAGCAGCGCGGACTTAAGCTCCTACAATGAGCAGTTCTTC
size: -; J: TRBJ1-3; V: TRBV4-2; D: TRBD1; CDR3: CASSQEPGTGGNTIYF; DNA: TGTGCCAGCAGCCAAGAACCCGGGACAGGGGGAAACACCATATATTTT
size: -; J: TRBJ2-3; V: TRBV5-1; D: -; CDR3: CASSLVLGGSTDTQYF; DNA: TGCGCCAGCAGCTTGGTATTGGGCGGGAGCACAGATACGCAGTATTTT
size: -; J: TRBJ2-1; V: TRBV19; D: TRBD2; CDR3: CASKRTSGTLSSYNEQFF; DNA: TGTGCCAGCAAAAGGACTAGCGGGACCCTGAGCTCCTACAATGAGCAGTTCTTC
size: -; J: TRBJ2-2; V: TRBV18; D: TRBD2; CDR3: CASSPRGAGGSNTGELFF; DNA: TGTGCCAGCTCACCGCGTGGTGCGGGAGGGTCCAACACCGGGGAGCTGTTTTTT
size: -; J: TRBJ1-1; V: TRBV5-1; D: -; CDR3: CASSPRDNGEAFF; DNA: TGCGCCAGCAGCCCCAGGGATAACGGTGAAGCTTTCTTT
size: -; J: TRBJ1-4; V: TRBV5-1; D: TRBD1; CDR3: CASSLPRDREDEKLFF; DNA: TGCGCCAGCAGCTTGCCCCGGGACAGGGAGGATGAAAAACTGTTTTTT
size: -; J: TRBJ2-7; V: TRBV29-1; D: TRBD2; CDR3: CSVEVLSAGAGLFYEQYF; DNA: TGCAGCGTTGAAGTCCTGTCCGCGGGAGCCGGTCTCTTCTACGAGCAGTACTTC
size: -; J: TRBJ2-7; V: TRBV10-1; D: -; CDR3: CASSESPPRRELYEQYF; DNA: TGCGCCAGCAGTGAGTCTCCCCCCAGGAGGGAGTTATACGAGCAGTACTTC
size: -; J: TRBJ2-5; V: TRBV5-1; D: TRBD1; CDR3: CASSYGTGLETQYF; DNA: TGCGCCAGCAGCTATGGGACAGGGCTGGAGACCCAGTACTTC
size: -; J: TRBJ1-1; V: TRBV5-5; D: TRBD1; CDR3: CASSPGTGPTEAFF; DNA: TGTGCCAGCAGCCCCGGGACAGGGCCCACTGAAGCTTTCTTT
size: -; J: TRBJ2-7; V: TRBV11-3; D: -; CDR3: CASSTPTPAYEQYF; DNA: TGTGCCAGCAGCACACCGACACCCGCCTACGAGCAGTACTTC
size: -; J: TRBJ1-1; V: TRBV13; D: -; CDR3: CASSLGSWNTEAFF; DNA: TGTGCCAGCAGCTTAGGCTCGTGGAACACTGAAGCTTTCTTT
size: -; J: TRBJ2-3; V: TRBV21-1; D: -; CDR3: CASSLLLYRTSGNTDTQYF; DNA: TGTGCCAGCAGCCTCCTTCTTTATAGAACTAGCGGGAACACAGATACGCAGTATTTT
size: -; J: TRBJ2-3; V: TRBV28; D: TRBD2; CDR3: CASSQGLAGSTDTQYF; DNA: TGTGCCAGCAGCCAAGGACTAGCGGGAAGCACAGATACGCAGTATTTT
size: -; J: TRBJ1-2; V: TRBV27; D: -; CDR3: CASSLSRQGQGYTF; DNA: TGTGCCAGCAGTTTATCGAGGCAGGGGCAAGGCTACACCTTC
size: -; J: TRBJ2-7; V: TRBV4-2; D: -; CDR3: CASSQDGTTPGEQYF; DNA: TGTGCCAGCAGCCAAGATGGGACAACTCCCGGCGAGCAGTACTTC
size: -; J: TRBJ1-2; V: TRBV4-3; D: -; CDR3: CASSQDHVSSFIYGYTF; DNA: TGCGCCAGCAGCCAAGACCACGTATCCTCTTTCATCTATGGCTACACCTTC
size: once; J: TRBJ2-7; V: TRBV6-5; D: TRBD2; CDR3: CAIRAGGPFEQYF; DNA: TGTGCCATACGGGCGGGAGGGCCATTCGAGCAGTACTTC
size: -; J: TRBJ2-7; V: TRBV5-6; D: TRBD2; CDR3: CASSLGLAGGYEQYF; DNA: TGTGCCAGCAGCTTGGGGCTAGCGGGAGGCTACGAGCAGTACTTC